This record concerns one TCR beta chain sequence. Its specificity is not known. These data are taken from a study of identical twins. Study-wide results and limits: High-abundance cord blood beta clonotypes had fewer insertions; memory repertoires showed none. Zero-insertion analyses might be partly confounded by invariant T cells like MAIT and iNKT. Twins' surplus sharing was weaker for beta out-of-frame sequences.

The CDR3 has 15 amino acids. The germline CDR1 and CDR2 sequences are SGHRS and YFSETQ. J lost 5 bases, V lost 3 bases, and 9 bases had no gene match. TCRdb used MiXCR to reprocess the 5' RACE reads, holding one entry per CDR3 protein. Of approximately 1.8 million distinct CDR3 sequences in the sample, less than 40% were seen once. Sequencing was performed on cord blood. The chain employs TRBV5-1 and TRBJ1-2; 8 bases fit TRBD1. This sequence was found in a newborn girl in good health. CDR3 coding DNA: TGCGCCAGCAGCTCACCGGGACAGGAGGTGTATGGCTACACCTTC. Protein: CASSSPGQEVYGYTF.